What follows are 10 T cell receptor beta chains derived from one specimen sequenced in a study of blood T cell repertoires in COVID-19. Profiled with immunoSEQ multiplex PCR; TCRdb holds only in-frame clones, not every one. The data hold 95,000 or so clones, with 70% to 85% observed a single time. The sequencing sample was made of peripheral blood. The receptors were gathered from a human donor in a cohort sampled during active COVID-19.

The V gene is TRBV18, the J gene TRBJ1-3, with TRBD1 matching 8 bases. Germline V gene lookup returns CDR1 KGHSH and CDR2 LQKENI. This CDR3 has 16 amino acids. V dropped 4 bases and J dropped 4; count of bases not matched to a gene: 9. The CDR3 reads CASSLTWDRKGNTIYF. In nucleotides, the CDR3 is TGTGCCAGCTCACTAACTTGGGACAGGAAGGGAAACACCATATATTTT. The full variable domain, with the rest looked up from reference TRBV18 and TRBJ1-3, is NAGVMQNPRHLVRRRGQEARLRCSPMKGHSHVYWYRQLPEEGLKFMVYLQKENIIDESGMPKERFSAEFPKEGPSILRIQQVVRGDSAAYFCASSLTWDRKGNTIYFGEGSWLTVV.

The chain joins TRBV18 to TRBJ1-1, with 9 positions matching TRBD1. The V segment lost 4 bases and the J segment 0 bases; nucleotides outside the gene matches: 9. Germline CDR1 and CDR2: KGHSH and LQKENI. This CDR3 is built from 17 residues. The CDR3 is CASSLQGAGGMNTEAFF. The CDR3 DNA sequence: TGTGCCAGCTCACTACAGGGGGCAGGTGGGATGAACACTGAAGCTTTCTTT.

This rearrangement joins TRBV9 to TRBJ2-5; 8 positions agree with TRBD1. Germline V gene lookup returns CDR1 SGDLS and CDR2 YYNGEE. V lost 5 bases, J lost 2 bases, and 8 bases stayed unmatched. This CDR3 spans 15 amino acids. Here the CDR3 reads CASSSSGGWQETQYF. The DNA for the CDR3 is TGTGCCAGCAGTTCCTCAGGGGGCTGGCAAGAGACCCAGTACTTC. Filled out from reference TRBV9 and TRBJ2-5, the complete variable domain reads DSGVTQTPKHLITATGQRVTLRCSPRSGDLSVYWYQQSLDQGLQFLIQYYNGEERAKGNILERFSAQQFPDLHSELNLSSLELGDSALYFCASSSSGGWQETQYFGPGTRLLVL.

This clone is a singleton in its sample. The V gene is TRBV12-5, the J gene TRBJ2-1; 14 bases align to TRBD2. The V and J ends lost 4 bases and 9 bases, in that order; junction bases with no gene match: 5. Germline V CDR1 and CDR2: LGHNT, FRNRAP. The CDR3 length is 15 residues. Here the CDR3 DNA reads TGTGCTAGTGGTTACGGACTAGCGGGAGGTGGTGAGCAGTTCTTC. Its protein product is CASGYGLAGGGEQFF. Full variable domain (outside the CDR3, taken from reference TRBV12-5 and TRBJ2-1): DARVTQTPRHKVTEMGQEVTMRCQPILGHNTVFWYRQTMMQGLELLAYFRNRAPLDDSGMPKDRFSAEMPDATLATLKIQPSEPRDSAVYFCASGYGLAGGGEQFFGPGTRLTVL.

This chain links TRBV6-5 with TRBJ1-2; TRBD1 agrees at 9 bases. The CDR3 has 14 residues. The V and J ends lost 6 bases and 7 bases, in that order; junction bases with no gene match: 9. Per the germline V gene, CDR1 is MNHEY and CDR2 is SVGAGI. DNA of the CDR3: TGTGCCAGCAGGGGGGGGACAGGGTCTGTTGGCTACACCTTC. Protein sequence: CASRGGTGSVGYTF.

This clone was picked up one time. The chain has TRBV5-1 and TRBJ2-7; no clear D gene. The CDR3 is 13 amino acids. Per the germline V gene, CDR1 is SGHRS and CDR2 is YFSETQ. V gave up 5 bases and J gave up 0 bases, with 9 bases separating them. CDR3 DNA sequence: TGCGCCAGCAGAGAACTTAGCTCCTACGAGCAGTACTTC. Its protein is CASRELSSYEQYF. Supplemented by reference TRBV5-1 and TRBJ2-7, the full variable domain reads KAGVTQTPRYLIKTRGQQVTLSCSPISGHRSVSWYQQTPGQGLQFLFEYFSETQRNKGNFPGRFSGRQFSNSRSEMNVSTLELGDSALYLCASRELSSYEQYFGPGTRLTVT.

The chain employs TRBV24-1 and TRBJ2-1; a possible D gene is TRBD1 (6 bases). Trimming shortened V by 8 bases and J by 2 bases, and 12 bases separated the two germline ends. Germline V gives CDR1 KGHDR, CDR2 SFDVKD. This CDR3 comprises 14 residues. CDR3 region: CATKASGAYNEQFF. DNA for the CDR3: TGTGCCACCAAGGCCTCAGGGGCCTACAATGAGCAGTTCTTC.

The sample holds a few counts of this clone. V is TRBV28 and J is TRBJ1-5; D gene unclear. CDR3 size: 13 residues. The V gene's germline CDR1 is MDHEN and CDR2 SYDVKM. Trimming left V 7 bases short and J 0 bases short, with 7 bases between. In nucleotides, the CDR3 is TGTGCCAGCAAGCGTAATAGCAATCAGCCCCAGCATTTT. Protein: CASKRNSNQPQHF.

This chain links TRBV5-5 with TRBJ1-6; unclear D gene. The CDR3 is made up of 15 amino acids. CDR1 and CDR2 from the germline V gene are SGHKS and YYEKEE (reference sequence). V was pared by 0 bases and J by 4 bases, with 8 bases between. The CDR3 spells CASSLVGGYNSPLHF. The DNA for the CDR3 is TGTGCCAGCAGCTTGGTAGGCGGATATAATTCACCCCTCCACTTT. The variable domain in full, with the rest retrieved from reference TRBV5-5 and TRBJ1-6, is DAGVTQSPTHLIKTRGQQVTLRCSPISGHKSVSWYQQVLGQGPQFIFQYYEKEERGRGNFPDRFSARQFPNYSSELNVNALLLGDSALYLCASSLVGGYNSPLHFGNGTRLTVT.

The gene calls are TRBV5-1 and TRBJ2-3, with TRBD2 matching 7 bases. CDR1 and CDR2 (germline): SGHRS, YFSETQ. The V and J ends lost 5 bases and 5 bases, in that order; junction bases with no gene match: 17. CDR3 length equals 17 residues. CDR3 in DNA: TGCGCCAGCAGACTAGGACTAGTTGGTTTCGGCTTAGATACGCAGTATTTT. Its translation: CASRLGLVGFGLDTQYF.